The 25 T cell receptor beta chains presented below share a single source sample, sequenced in a study of PD-1 blockade in classical Hodgkin lymphoma. Sequencing used immunoSEQ multiplex PCR; TCRdb keeps in-frame clones, though not all of them. The sample yields 99,000 or so clones, about 92% seen once. Sample time point: cycle 4 day 1 (C4D1), after more than five weeks of nivolumab. In every patient, relapse followed autologous stem cell transplantation, while exposure to brentuximab vedotin differed. Sequenced material: peripheral blood mononuclear cells (PBMCs), taken before the fourth cycle of nivolumab. The receptors were sampled from a human donor with classical Hodgkin lymphoma.

The chain uses TRBV25-1 and TRBJ2-2, with 10 bases aligning to TRBD2. Germline values: CDR1 MGHDK, CDR2 SYGVNS. J was trimmed by 1 base and V by 4 bases; bases with no gene match: 0. The CDR3 sequence is 15 residues long. In nucleotides, the CDR3 is TGTGCCAGCAGTGCTAGCGGGAGGAACACCGGGGAGCTGTTTTTT. This encodes CASSASGRNTGELFF.

The V call is TRBV19, the J call TRBJ1-5; D gene ambiguous. The length of the CDR3 is 13 residues. V lost 8 bases to trimming and J lost 0 bases, with 8 bases between them. Germline V CDR1 and CDR2: LNHDA, SQIVND (reference sequence). The CDR3 DNA reads TGTGCCAGTTGTCTGAATAGCAATCAGCCCCAGCATTTT. It translates to CASCLNSNQPQHF.

The gene calls are TRBV7-8 and TRBJ2-7, with 11 bases identical to TRBD1. The CDR3 runs 15 residues. J was trimmed by 4 bases and V by 4 bases; bases with no gene match: 6. CDR1 is SGHVS and CDR2 is FQNEAQ in the germline V gene. The CDR3 region is CASSSYRDRGYEQYF. DNA for the CDR3: TGTGCCAGCAGCTCCTACCGGGACAGGGGGTACGAGCAGTACTTC. The full variable domain, in which reference TRBV7-8 and TRBJ2-7 provide the parts outside the CDR3, is GAGVSQSPRYKVAKRGQDVALRCDPISGHVSLFWYQQALGQGPEFLTYFQNEAQLDKSGLPSDRFFAERPEGSVSTLKIQRTQQEDSAVYLCASSSYRDRGYEQYFGPGTRLTVT.

J is TRBJ2-7 and V is TRBV4-2; 7 bases are shared with TRBD2. CDR3 size: 15 residues. V trimming: 1 base; J trimming: 6 bases; junction bases outside the gene matches: 9. CDR1 LGHNA and CDR2 YNFKEQ come from the germline V gene. The DNA for the CDR3 is TGTGCCAGCAGCCAAGGGTCCGCGGGAGAGGTCGAGCAGTACTTC. This sequence encodes CASSQGSAGEVEQYF.

This chain joins TRBV7-9 and TRBJ1-2, with D possibly TRBD1 on 5 matching bases. CDR3 length: 14 amino acids. Between the trimmed V and J ends, which lost 5 bases and 5 bases, there was a span of 15 bases. Germline CDR1 and CDR2: SEHNR and FQNEAQ (reference sequence). Here the CDR3 reads CASSQEAGPYGYTF. CDR3 bases: TGTGCCAGCAGCCAGGAGGCAGGGCCGTATGGCTACACCTTC.

The V call is TRBV9, the J call TRBJ1-1; D remains unclear. The germline V gene has CDR1 SGDLS and CDR2 YYNGEE. The CDR3 runs 14 residues. The V end was cut by 1 base, the J end by 1 base, with 8 bases between. CDR3: CASSVLLGNTEAFF. CDR3 nucleotides: TGTGCCAGCAGCGTACTTCTGGGGAACACTGAAGCTTTCTTT.

The chain combines TRBV5-1 with TRBJ2-3; D not certain. V lost 4 bases to trimming and J lost 6 bases, with 9 bases between them. This CDR3 is 12 amino acids long. The germline V gene has CDR1 SGHRS and CDR2 YFSETQ. The CDR3 coding sequence is TGCGCCAGCAGCCTCAACTACGATACGCAGTATTTT. As protein: CASSLNYDTQYF.

The genes are TRBV7-8 and TRBJ2-1; no clear D gene. V dropped 1 base and J dropped 2 bases, with 9 bases sitting between them. Germline loops: CDR1 SGHVS, CDR2 FQNEAQ. CDR3 length: 15 amino acids. This CDR3 reads CASSLGPTPYNEQFF. The CDR3 DNA reads as TGTGCCAGCAGCTTAGGGCCAACCCCCTACAATGAGCAGTTCTTC.

The V and J genes are TRBV30 and TRBJ1-6; tentatively, D is TRBD1 (5 bases). Trimming pared 5 bases from V and 10 bases from J, leaving 24 bases between. The V gene's germline CDR1 is GTSNPN and CDR2 SVGIG (reference sequence). CDR3 length: 16 amino acids. Here the CDR3 DNA reads TGTGCCTGGCACCCCCCGAAGGGTCTTGGGGGGTCACCCCTCCACTTT. As protein: CAWHPPKGLGGSPLHF.

The chain uses TRBV11-3 and TRBJ2-7; D ambiguous. This CDR3 is built from 12 residues. V was pared by 1 base and J by 5 bases, with 6 bases between. CDR1 and CDR2 (germline): SGHNT, YENEEA. Here the CDR3 DNA reads TGTGCCAGCAGCTTAGTCGACAACGAGCAGTACTTC. Translating it yields CASSLVDNEQYF.

The V call is TRBV29-1, the J call TRBJ2-5; 11 bases are a match to TRBD2. Germline values: CDR1 SQVTM, CDR2 ANQGSEA. The trim removed 4 bases at V and 5 bases at J, leaving 6 bases unmatched. The CDR3 length is 14 residues. The CDR3 here is CSVVTSGSWETQYF. CDR3 DNA sequence: TGCAGCGTTGTTACTAGCGGGAGCTGGGAGACCCAGTACTTC.

The gene calls are TRBV28 and TRBJ2-7, with TRBD2 as a possible D gene (6 bases). The germline gives CDR1 MDHEN, CDR2 SYDVKM. Trimming took 6 bases from V and 3 from J, leaving 21 bases between them. The CDR3 loop spans 16 amino acids. The CDR3 here is CASSPGGGNLVYEQYF. In nucleotides, the CDR3 is TGTGCCAGCAGCCCAGGAGGAGGGAATCTAGTCTACGAGCAGTACTTC.

The V and J genes are TRBV7-2 and TRBJ2-1, with a possible D match to TRBD1 (7 bases). V was cut by 4 bases and J by 4 bases, with 17 bases left in between. This CDR3 comprises 16 residues. The germline CDR1 and CDR2 sequences are SGHTA and FQGNSA. The DNA for the CDR3 is TGTGCCAGCAGCTCCCAGGGGGGACAGACATACAATGAGCAGTTCTTC. It codes for CASSSQGGQTYNEQFF.

The rearrangement links TRBV19 to TRBJ2-2; 8 positions agree with TRBD1. The V gene's germline CDR1 is LNHDA and CDR2 SQIVND (reference sequence). V shed 7 bases, J shed 5 bases, and the junction held 9 bases outside the gene matches. The CDR3 consists of 15 residues. The CDR3 nucleotides are TGTGCCAGTAACAAAGGACAGGGAAGGACCGGGGAGCTGTTTTTT. Residues: CASNKGQGRTGELFF. Full variable domain (rest looked up from reference TRBV19 and TRBJ2-2): DGGITQSPKYLFRKEGQNVTLSCEQNLNHDAMYWYRQDPGQGLRLIYYSQIVNDFQKGDIAEGYSVSREKKESFPLTVTSAQKNPTAFYLCASNKGQGRTGELFFGEGSRLTVL.

This clone has a handful of counts. The V call is TRBV6-6, the J call TRBJ2-5; 10 nucleotides match TRBD1. After removal of 5 bases from V and 6 bases from J, the junction contained 9 bases not matched to a gene. This CDR3 spans 15 amino acids. CDR1 MNHNY and CDR2 SVGAGI come from the germline V gene (reference sequence). The CDR3 is CASSPPGQGSQTQYF. CDR3 coding DNA: TGTGCCAGCAGTCCTCCGGGACAGGGGTCGCAGACCCAGTACTTC.

The J gene is TRBJ1-3, the V gene TRBV5-4; D gene unclear. The CDR3 totals 13 residues. Germline V CDR1 and CDR2: SGHNT, YYREEE (reference sequence). The V end was cut by 3 bases, the J end by 0 bases, with 4 bases between. The CDR3: CASSSSSGNTIYF. The DNA for the CDR3 is TGTGCCAGCAGCTCCTCCTCTGGAAACACCATATATTTT. The whole variable domain, filled in from reference TRBV5-4 and TRBJ1-3, reads ETGVTQSPTHLIKTRGQQVTLRCSSQSGHNTVSWYQQALGQGPQFIFQYYREEENGRGNFPPRFSGLQFPNYSSELNVNALELDDSALYLCASSSSSGNTIYFGEGSWLTVV.

This sequence joins TRBV6-1 and TRBJ2-7, with D perhaps matching TRBD1 or TRBD2 (5 bases each). The CDR3 runs 14 residues. Trimming cost V 3 bases and J 3 bases, with 12 bases left between them. CDR1 is MNHNS, CDR2 SASEGT, per germline. DNA of the CDR3: TGTGCCAGCAGTGACTTCCGGGGCCTCTACGAGCAGTACTTC. The encoded protein is CASSDFRGLYEQYF.

This clone was detected only a few times. The CDR3 protein is CASSPGAGQNEKLFF. The CDR3 DNA follows: TGCGCCAGCAGCCCCGGGGCAGGGCAGAATGAAAAACTGTTTTTT. The J gene is TRBJ1-4, the V gene TRBV10-2; tentatively, D is TRBD1 (5 bases). Trimming removed 6 bases from V and 5 bases from J, with 16 bases in between. In germline, CDR1 is WSHSY, CDR2 SAAADI. The CDR3 runs 15 residues.

The chain employs TRBV7-2 and TRBJ2-7; perhaps TRBD2 as D (6 bases). Germline V gene sequence: CDR1 SGHTA, CDR2 FQGNSA. V lost 2 bases and J lost 0, with 17 bases in between. This CDR3 spans 17 amino acids. CDR3 in DNA: TGTGCCAGCAGCTTATTGGGCCCGAGGGGAGGCTCCTACGAGCAGTACTTC. Encoded protein: CASSLLGPRGGSYEQYF.

V is TRBV10-2 and J is TRBJ2-3; possible D gene TRBD2, 6 bases. CDR3 length equals 14 residues. V was shortened by 7 bases and J by 2 bases, with 13 bases between the two germline ends. Germline V gene data show CDR1 as WSHSY and CDR2 as SAAADI. CDR3 residues: CASIPAGYTDTQYF. DNA for the CDR3: TGCGCCAGCATCCCAGCGGGTTACACAGATACGCAGTATTTT.

V and J are TRBV7-2 and TRBJ1-3, with D maybe TRBD1 (5 bases). CDR3 length: 13 amino acids. Trimming stripped 5 bases from V and 7 bases from J, with 12 bases between. CDR1 SGHTA and CDR2 FQGNSA come from the germline V gene. CDR3 DNA sequence: TGTGCCAGCAGCGGGGGTGGGACTAACACCATATATTTT. It is translated as CASSGGGTNTIYF.

The gene calls are TRBV28 and TRBJ2-7; D remains unclear. The germline gives CDR1 MDHEN, CDR2 SYDVKM. This CDR3 comprises 13 residues. V lost 5 bases and J lost 4, with 12 bases in between. In DNA form, the CDR3 reads TGTGCCAGCAGTCTCTTAATCGAGTACGAGCAGTACTTC. Its translation is CASSLLIEYEQYF.

This chain links TRBV25-1 with TRBJ1-3, with D possibly TRBD1 on 5 matching bases. The CDR3 length is 18 residues. Trimming cost V 8 bases and J 0 bases, with 23 bases left between them. Germline loops: CDR1 MGHDK, CDR2 SYGVNS. The CDR3 nucleotides read TGTGCCAGCGCTCCGGGTCATGGGGACGGACCCTCTGGAAACACCATATATTTT. Its protein is CASAPGHGDGPSGNTIYF.

The chain carries TRBV14 and TRBJ2-7; 8 positions agree with TRBD1. CDR1 is SGHDN, CDR2 FVKESK, per germline. CDR3 length: 17 residues. J lost 7 bases, V lost 2 bases, and 16 bases had no gene match. CDR3 sequence: CASSQPRPGQAIFEQYF. The CDR3 nucleotides read TGTGCCAGCAGCCAACCTCGTCCGGGACAGGCAATTTTTGAGCAGTACTTC. The complete variable domain, with remaining parts taken from reference TRBV14 and TRBJ2-7, reads EAGVTQFPSHSVIEKGQTVTLRCDPISGHDNLYWYRRVMGKEIKFLLHFVKESKQDESGMPNNRFLAERTGGTYSTLKVQPAELEDSGVYFCASSQPRPGQAIFEQYFGPGTRLTVT.

This chain links TRBV5-6 with TRBJ2-1; perhaps TRBD2 as D (5 bases). CDR1 is SGHDT and CDR2 is YYEEEE in the germline V gene. The CDR3 is 13 amino acids. The V end lost 1 base, the J end lost 6 bases, and 8 bases lay between the germline ends. Written as DNA, the CDR3 is TGTGCCAGCAGCTTGTGGAGCGGCAATGAGCAGTTCTTC. It translates to CASSLWSGNEQFF.